This paragraph covers one T cell receptor beta chain sequence. Its specificity is unknown. The table came from immunoSEQ multiplex PCR; TCRdb's copy has only in-frame clones and leaves some out. The table includes 35,000 to 40,000 clones, about 84% detected once. The sample originates from a study of OX40 agonist ivuxolimab in advanced cancers. Findings of the study overall: Clonal expansion by week 6 occurred in CD4+ and CD8+ blood T cells (at 0.1 to 3.0 mg/kg).

The CDR3 is 17 amino acids. Germline CDR1 and CDR2: SNHLY and FYNNEI. Trimming at V came to 2 bases and at J to 0 bases, leaving 8 bases not matched to a gene. The specimen comprised CD4+ or CD8+ T cells sorted from blood, sampled in a trial of the OX40 agonist ivuxolimab. This chain joins TRBV2 and TRBJ2-7, with TRBD1 identical over 9 bases. The receptor comes from an adult with an advanced solid tumor such as melanoma, head and neck, liver or kidney cancer. CDR3 DNA sequence: TGTGCCAGCAGTGAACCGTCAACAGGGGGCGACTCCTACGAGCAGTACTTC. Encoded protein: CASSEPSTGGDSYEQYF.